A selection of T cell receptor beta chains follows, all from one sample in a study of shared clonotypes between healthy human individuals. The repertoire was sequenced with immunoSEQ multiplex PCR; TCRdb's copy has only in-frame clones and lacks some. The sample includes about 2.1 million clones, about 92% seen only once; the top ten take 1.5% to 2%. The sample taken for sequencing was naive CD8+ T cells from PBMCs. These TCRs come from a man aged 18 to 30 in good health. Some clones in this sample may be carry-over from other donors' samples. Each CDR3 is given with its conserved first and last residue. The D gene is left open where the match is weak. Clone sizes are given selectively: once, few, many, or a class where the clone is expanded.

D gene,J gene,V gene,clone size,CDR3 DNA,CDR3 protein
NA,TRBJ1-1,TRBV2,NA,TGTGCCAGCAGTGAAGCGTGGGGGGGGAACACTGAAGCTTTCTTT,CASSEAWGGNTEAFF
NA,TRBJ1-1,TRBV2,NA,TGTGCCAGCAGCGATACAGGATCCACTGAAGCTTTCTTT,CASSDTGSTEAFF
NA,TRBJ2-2,TRBV28,NA,TGTGCCAGCAGCCCGGGACTCAGAACCGGGGAGCTGTTTTTT,CASSPGLRTGELFF
NA,TRBJ1-4,TRBV6-5,NA,TGTGCCAGCAGCAGGGAGAGAACTAATGAAAAACTGTTTTTT,CASSRERTNEKLFF
NA,TRBJ1-1,TRBV9,NA,TGTGCCAGCAGCGTATTGGGGAACACTGAAGCTTTCTTT,CASSVLGNTEAFF
NA,TRBJ2-2,TRBV11-3,NA,TGTGCCAGCAGCTCCCTTAAGTCCGGGGAGCTGTTTTTT,CASSSLKSGELFF
NA,TRBJ2-7,TRBV10-3,NA,TGTGCCATCAGTGGGGTCGTCTACGAGCAGTACTTC,CAISGVVYEQYF
NA,TRBJ1-3,TRBV27,NA,TGTGCCAGCTACTCTCCCCGGGACAAGGGAAACACCATATATTTT,CASYSPRDKGNTIYF
NA,TRBJ2-1,TRBV9,NA,TGTGCCAGCAGCGTAGGAAGTGCCTACAATGAGCAGTTCTTC,CASSVGSAYNEQFF
TRBD2,TRBJ2-1,TRBV9,NA,TGTGCCAGCAGCGTAGGAGGGAGGGCCAGCAATGAGCAGTTCTTC,CASSVGGRASNEQFF
NA,TRBJ2-3,TRBV2,NA,TGTGCCAGCAGTGAAGTTGGGGGGAGCACAGATACGCAGTATTTT,CASSEVGGSTDTQYF
NA,TRBJ2-7,TRBV19,NA,TGTGCCAGTAGTATAACAGCAGGGAGCCACGAGCAGTACTTC,CASSITAGSHEQYF
NA,TRBJ2-1,TRBV7-9,NA,TGTGCCAGCAGCCAACTACCCCCTTACGGGGGTAATGAGCAGTTCTTC,CASSQLPPYGGNEQFF
TRBD1,TRBJ1-2,TRBV7-9,NA,TGTGCCAGCAGCTTAGGACAGGGAGGAGGCTATGGCTACACCTTC,CASSLGQGGGYGYTF
TRBD2,TRBJ2-1,TRBV4-2,once,TGTGCCAGCAGCCTACGGGGAGCGGGAGGGCCGACAAACAATGAGCAGTTCTTC,CASSLRGAGGPTNNEQFF
NA,TRBJ1-3,TRBV28,NA,TGTGCCAGCAGGAACTGGGGTGCTGGAAACACCATATATTTT,CASRNWGAGNTIYF
NA,TRBJ1-1,TRBV5-6,NA,TGTGCCAGCAGCCCCTCGTGGGTGTACACTGAAGCTTTCTTT,CASSPSWVYTEAFF
TRBD2,TRBJ2-1,TRBV18,NA,TGTGCCAGCTCACCACCGCGACTAGCGGGAACCCACAATGAGCAGTTCTTC,CASSPPRLAGTHNEQFF
NA,TRBJ2-1,TRBV7-8,NA,TGTGCCAGCAGTCCCGGCCGGGGGCGCTACAATGAGCAGTTCTTC,CASSPGRGRYNEQFF
NA,TRBJ2-6,TRBV7-9,NA,TGTGCCAGCAGCTTAGTGGTCGGCTCTGGGGCCAACGTCCTGACTTTC,CASSLVVGSGANVLTF
NA,TRBJ2-1,TRBV15,NA,TGTGCCACCAGCAGAGATGGTTTAGCGGATGAGCAGTTCTTC,CATSRDGLADEQFF
NA,TRBJ2-3,TRBV4-1,NA,TGCGCCAGCAGCCACGGCGGCGGATACACAGATACGCAGTATTTT,CASSHGGGYTDTQYF
NA,TRBJ1-1,TRBV4-2,once,TGTGCCAGCAGCCAGAGAGTTGGGGTTTACACTGAAGCTTTCTTT,CASSQRVGVYTEAFF
NA,TRBJ2-1,TRBV4-3,NA,TGCGCCAGCAGCCAAGGGGGCGGGGCCTACAATGAGCAGTTCTTC,CASSQGGGAYNEQFF
NA,TRBJ2-7,TRBV27,NA,TGTGCCAGCAGTTTACGACTTGGGCCACCGGCCTACGAGCAGTACTTC,CASSLRLGPPAYEQYF
NA,TRBJ2-7,TRBV27,NA,TGTGCCAGCAGTCCCACCGCGGCAGGGGCCTACGAGCAGTACTTC,CASSPTAAGAYEQYF
TRBD1,TRBJ2-1,TRBV25-1,NA,TGTGCCAGCAGTGCACTCCCCCGGGACAGTTCCTACAATGAGCAGTTCTTC,CASSALPRDSSYNEQFF
TRBD1,TRBJ2-7,TRBV30,NA,TGTGCCTGGAGTGTCGGACAGGGGTGGGCCTACGAGCAGTACTTC,CAWSVGQGWAYEQYF
NA,TRBJ1-1,TRBV5-6,NA,TGTGCCAGCAGCTTGCCCTGGACAGACCCTACTGAAGCTTTCTTT,CASSLPWTDPTEAFF